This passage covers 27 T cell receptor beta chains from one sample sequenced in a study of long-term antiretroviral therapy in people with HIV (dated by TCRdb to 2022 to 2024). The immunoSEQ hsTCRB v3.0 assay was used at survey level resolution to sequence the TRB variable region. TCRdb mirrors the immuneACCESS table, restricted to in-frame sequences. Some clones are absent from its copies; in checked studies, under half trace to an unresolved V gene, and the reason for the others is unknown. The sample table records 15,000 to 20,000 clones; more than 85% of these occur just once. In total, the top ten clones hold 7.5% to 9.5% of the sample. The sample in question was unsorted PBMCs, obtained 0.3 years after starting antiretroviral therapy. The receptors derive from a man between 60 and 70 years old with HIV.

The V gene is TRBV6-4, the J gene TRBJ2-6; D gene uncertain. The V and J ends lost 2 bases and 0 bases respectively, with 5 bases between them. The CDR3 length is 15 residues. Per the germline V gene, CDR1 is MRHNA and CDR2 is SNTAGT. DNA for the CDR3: TGTGCCAGCAGTGACCAGAGCTCTGGGGCCAACGTCCTGACTTTC. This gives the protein CASSDQSSGANVLTF.

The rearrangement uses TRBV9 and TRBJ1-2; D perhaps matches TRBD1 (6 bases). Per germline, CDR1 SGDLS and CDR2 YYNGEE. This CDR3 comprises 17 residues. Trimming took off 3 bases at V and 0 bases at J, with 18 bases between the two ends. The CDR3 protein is CASSAPLQGTSNYGYTF. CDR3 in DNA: TGTGCCAGCAGCGCTCCCTTACAGGGAACTTCTAACTATGGCTACACCTTC.

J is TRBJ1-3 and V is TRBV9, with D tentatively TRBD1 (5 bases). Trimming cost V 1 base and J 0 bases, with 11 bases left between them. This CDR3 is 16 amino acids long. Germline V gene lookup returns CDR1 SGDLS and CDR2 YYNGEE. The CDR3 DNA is TGTGCCAGCAGCGTAAGGGACTGGGACTCTGGAAACACCATATATTTT. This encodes CASSVRDWDSGNTIYF.

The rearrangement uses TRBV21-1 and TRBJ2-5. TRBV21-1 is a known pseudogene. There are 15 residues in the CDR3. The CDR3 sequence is CASSNPGRTQETQYF. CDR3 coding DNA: TGTGCCAGCAGCAACCCCGGGCGCACTCAAGAGACCCAGTACTTC.

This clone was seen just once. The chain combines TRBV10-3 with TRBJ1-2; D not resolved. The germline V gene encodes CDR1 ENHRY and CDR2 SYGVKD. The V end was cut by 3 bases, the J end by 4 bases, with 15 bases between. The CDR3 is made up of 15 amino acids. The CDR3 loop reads CAISEFPDGVYGYTF. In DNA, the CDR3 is TGTGCCATCAGTGAATTCCCGGACGGCGTCTATGGCTACACCTTC.

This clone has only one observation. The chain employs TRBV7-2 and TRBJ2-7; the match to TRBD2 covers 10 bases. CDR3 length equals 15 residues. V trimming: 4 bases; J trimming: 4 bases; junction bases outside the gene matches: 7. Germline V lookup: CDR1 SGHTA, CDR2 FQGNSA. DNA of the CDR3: TGTGCCAGCAGCTCCCAGCGGGGGGGCCAGTACGAGCAGTACTTC. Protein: CASSSQRGGQYEQYF.

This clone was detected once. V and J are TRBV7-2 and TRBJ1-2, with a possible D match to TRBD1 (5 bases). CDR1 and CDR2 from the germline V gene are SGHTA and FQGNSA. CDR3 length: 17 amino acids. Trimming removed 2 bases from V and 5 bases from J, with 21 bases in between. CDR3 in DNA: TGTGCCAGCAGCTTACCAAGAGCAGGGAGCTCGAGGTATGGCTACACCTTC. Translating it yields CASSLPRAGSSRYGYTF.

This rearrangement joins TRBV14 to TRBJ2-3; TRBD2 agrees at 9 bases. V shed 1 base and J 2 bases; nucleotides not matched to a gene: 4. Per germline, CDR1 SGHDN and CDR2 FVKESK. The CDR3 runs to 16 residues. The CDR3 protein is CASSQAWTSDTDTQYF. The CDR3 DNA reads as TGTGCCAGCAGCCAAGCGTGGACTAGCGACACAGATACGCAGTATTTT.

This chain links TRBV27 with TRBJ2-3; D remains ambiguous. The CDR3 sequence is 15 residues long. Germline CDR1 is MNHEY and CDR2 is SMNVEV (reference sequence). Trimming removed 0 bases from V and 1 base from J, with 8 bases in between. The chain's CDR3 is CASSLSSPGTDTQYF. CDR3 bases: TGTGCCAGCAGTTTATCAAGCCCTGGCACAGATACGCAGTATTTT.

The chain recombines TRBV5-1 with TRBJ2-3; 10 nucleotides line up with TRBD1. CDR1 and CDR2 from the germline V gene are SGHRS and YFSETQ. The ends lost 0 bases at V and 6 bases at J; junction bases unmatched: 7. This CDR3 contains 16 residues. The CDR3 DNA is TGCGCCAGCAGCTTGGCCGGGACAGGGGAAGGTGATACGCAGTATTTT. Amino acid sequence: CASSLAGTGEGDTQYF.

CDR3 residues: CASSLAYTGGDYGYTF. The DNA for the CDR3 is TGTGCCAGCAGTTTAGCTTACACAGGGGGCGACTATGGCTACACCTTC. The chain couples TRBV28 to TRBJ1-2; TRBD1 aligns across 9 bases. Losses at the gene ends were 2 bases for V and 3 bases for J; bases not matched to a gene: 7. Per germline, CDR1 MDHEN and CDR2 SYDVKM. The CDR3 has 16 amino acids.

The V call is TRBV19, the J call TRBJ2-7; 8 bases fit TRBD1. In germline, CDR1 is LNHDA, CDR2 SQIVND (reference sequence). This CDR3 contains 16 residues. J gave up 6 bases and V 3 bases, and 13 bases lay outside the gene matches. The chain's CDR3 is CASSIYLNRGVGEQYF. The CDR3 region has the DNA TGTGCCAGTAGTATTTATTTGAACAGGGGGGTCGGCGAGCAGTACTTC.

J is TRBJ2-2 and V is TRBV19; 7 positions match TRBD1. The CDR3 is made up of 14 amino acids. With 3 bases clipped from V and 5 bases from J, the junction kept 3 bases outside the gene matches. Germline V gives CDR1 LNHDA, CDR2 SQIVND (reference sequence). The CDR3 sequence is CASSIRDRTGELFF. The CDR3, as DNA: TGTGCCAGTAGTATCAGGGACAGAACCGGGGAGCTGTTTTTT.

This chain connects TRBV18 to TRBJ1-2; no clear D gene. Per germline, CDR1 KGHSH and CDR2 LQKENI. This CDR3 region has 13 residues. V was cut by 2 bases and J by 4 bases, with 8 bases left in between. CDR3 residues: CASSPVDGYGYTF. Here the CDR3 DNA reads TGTGCCAGCTCACCAGTCGACGGCTATGGCTACACCTTC.

CDR3: CASSLTRDSLYEQYF. DNA for the CDR3: TGTGCCAGCAGTTTAACCAGGGACTCCCTCTACGAGCAGTACTTC. The genes are TRBV6-5 and TRBJ2-7, with D tentatively TRBD2 (6 bases). V lost 4 bases and J lost 3, with 16 bases in between. CDR3 length: 15 amino acids. CDR1 and CDR2 from the germline V gene are MNHEY and SVGAGI.

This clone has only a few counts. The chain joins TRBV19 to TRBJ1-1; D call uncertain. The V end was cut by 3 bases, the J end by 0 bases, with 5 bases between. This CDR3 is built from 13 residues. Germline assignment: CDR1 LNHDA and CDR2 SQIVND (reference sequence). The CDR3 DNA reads TGTGCCAGTAGTATCCAGGTGAACACTGAAGCTTTCTTT. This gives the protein CASSIQVNTEAFF.

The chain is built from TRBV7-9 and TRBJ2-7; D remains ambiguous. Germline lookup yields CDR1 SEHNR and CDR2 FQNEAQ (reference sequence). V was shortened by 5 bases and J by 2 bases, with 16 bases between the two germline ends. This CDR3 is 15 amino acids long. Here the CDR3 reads CASSNLESVTYEQYF. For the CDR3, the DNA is TGTGCCAGCAGCAACTTGGAAAGCGTAACCTACGAGCAGTACTTC.

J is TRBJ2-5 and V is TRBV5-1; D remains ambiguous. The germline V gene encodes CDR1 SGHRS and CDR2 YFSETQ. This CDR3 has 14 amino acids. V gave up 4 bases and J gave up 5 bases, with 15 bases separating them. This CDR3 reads CASSLGIGRETQYF. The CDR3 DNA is TGCGCCAGCAGCCTAGGCATAGGGCGGGAGACCCAGTACTTC.

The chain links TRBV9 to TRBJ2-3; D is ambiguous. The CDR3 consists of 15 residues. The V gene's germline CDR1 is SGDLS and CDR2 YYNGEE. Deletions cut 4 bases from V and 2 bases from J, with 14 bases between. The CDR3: CASSQGGVDTDTQYF. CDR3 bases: TGTGCCAGCAGCCAAGGTGGGGTTGACACAGATACGCAGTATTTT.

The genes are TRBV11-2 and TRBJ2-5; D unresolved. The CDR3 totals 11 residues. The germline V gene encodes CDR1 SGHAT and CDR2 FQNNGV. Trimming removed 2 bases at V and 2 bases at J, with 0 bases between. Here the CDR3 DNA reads TGTGCCAGCAGCTTACAAGAGACCCAGTACTTC. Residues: CASSLQETQYF. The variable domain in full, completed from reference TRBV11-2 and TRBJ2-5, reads EAGVAQSPRYKIIEKRQSVAFWCNPISGHATLYWYQQILGQGPKLLIQFQNNGVVDDSQLPKDRFSAERLKGVDSTLKIQPAKLEDSAVYLCASSLQETQYFGPGTRLLVL.

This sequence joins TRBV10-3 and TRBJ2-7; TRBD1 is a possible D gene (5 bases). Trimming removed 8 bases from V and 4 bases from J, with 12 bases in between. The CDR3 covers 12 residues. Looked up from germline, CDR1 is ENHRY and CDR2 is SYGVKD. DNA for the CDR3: TGTGCCATCGGAAAGGACATTTACGAGCAGTACTTC. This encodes CAIGKDIYEQYF.

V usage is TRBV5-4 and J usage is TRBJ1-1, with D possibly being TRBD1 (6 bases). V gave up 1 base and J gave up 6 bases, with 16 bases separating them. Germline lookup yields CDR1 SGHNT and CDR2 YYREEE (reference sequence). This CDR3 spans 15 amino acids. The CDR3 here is CASSLPQGRRPEAFF. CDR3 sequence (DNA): TGTGCCAGCAGCTTGCCCCAGGGGAGGCGACCTGAAGCTTTCTTT.

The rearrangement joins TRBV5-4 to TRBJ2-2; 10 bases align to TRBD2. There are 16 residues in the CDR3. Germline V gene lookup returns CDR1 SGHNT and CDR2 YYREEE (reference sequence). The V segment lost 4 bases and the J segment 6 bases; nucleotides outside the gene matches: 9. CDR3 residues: CASSLMVSGRSGELFF. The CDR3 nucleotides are TGTGCCAGCAGCCTGATGGTTAGCGGGAGGTCCGGGGAGCTGTTTTTT. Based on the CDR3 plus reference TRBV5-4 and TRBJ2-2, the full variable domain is ETGVTQSPTHLIKTRGQQVTLRCSSQSGHNTVSWYQQALGQGPQFIFQYYREEENGRGNFPPRFSGLQFPNYSSELNVNALELDDSALYLCASSLMVSGRSGELFFGEGSRLTVL.

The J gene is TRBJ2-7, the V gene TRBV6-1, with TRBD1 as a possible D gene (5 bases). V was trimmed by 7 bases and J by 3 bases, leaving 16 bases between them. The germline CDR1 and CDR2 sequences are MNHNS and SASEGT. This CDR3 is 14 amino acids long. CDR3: CASTGTGFLYEQYF. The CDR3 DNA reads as TGTGCCAGCACCGGAACAGGTTTTCTCTACGAGCAGTACTTC.

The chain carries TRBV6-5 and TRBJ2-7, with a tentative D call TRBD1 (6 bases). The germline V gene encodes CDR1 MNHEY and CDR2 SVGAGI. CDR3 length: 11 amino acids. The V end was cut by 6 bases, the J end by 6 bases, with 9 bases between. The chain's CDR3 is CASSHRAEQYF. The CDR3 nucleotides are TGTGCCAGCAGCCACAGGGCCGAGCAGTACTTC.

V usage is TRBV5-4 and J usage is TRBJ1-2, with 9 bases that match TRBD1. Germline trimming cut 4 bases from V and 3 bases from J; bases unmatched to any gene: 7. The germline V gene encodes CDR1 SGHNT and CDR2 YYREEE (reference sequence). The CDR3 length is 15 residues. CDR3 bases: TGTGCCAGCAGCCCCGGACAGGGGACGGACTATGGCTACACCTTC. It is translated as CASSPGQGTDYGYTF.

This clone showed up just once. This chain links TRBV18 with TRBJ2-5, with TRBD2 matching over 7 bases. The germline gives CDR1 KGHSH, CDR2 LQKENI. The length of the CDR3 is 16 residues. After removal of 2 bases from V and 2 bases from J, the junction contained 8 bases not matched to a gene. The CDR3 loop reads CASSPFNGGMQETQYF. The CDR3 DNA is TGTGCCAGCTCACCATTTAACGGGGGGATGCAAGAGACCCAGTACTTC.